This paragraph reports one TCR beta chain. From blood CD8+ and CD4+ T cells, the TCR beta chain was sequenced. Definite or probable Susac syndrome was diagnosed using recently defined diagnostic criteria. While CD8+ and CD4+ T cells were isolated negatively, TEMRA cells were enriched by FACS. This record belongs to a study of CD8 T cells in Susac syndrome. At the level of the study: When blood was drawn, patients with Susac syndrome were on intravenous immunoglobulin alone, on corticosteroids, or therapy-naive.

Random hexamers were used to reverse transcribe about 0.5 to 1 ug of RNA. MiXCR, run by TCRdb on the immunoSEQ multiplex PCR reads, gives a single entry per CDR3 protein. The sample lists 95,000 to 150,000 distinct CDR3 sequences, just under 95% occurring once. V gave up 2 bases and J gave up 8 bases, with 15 bases separating them. CDR3 length: 14 amino acids. Germline CDR1 MNHEY, CDR2 SVGEGT. This TCR came from a human donor with Susac syndrome. Sequencing was done on a sample of CD8+ T cells from PBMCs. The chain employs TRBV6-2 or TRBV6-3 and TRBJ1-2, with D perhaps TRBD1 (5 bases). The CDR3 coding sequence is TGTGCCAGCAGTTACCAGACAGCCGGGGGAGGCTACACCTTC. It specifies CASSYQTAGGGYTF.